One sample yielded the 21 T cell receptor beta chains listed below, sequenced in a study of metastatic and nonmetastatic thyroid tumors. TCRdb reassembled clones from the PCR reads with MiXCR. The sample yields about 40,000 clones, less than 20% seen once. Among the patients, none had received any treatment before thyroid surgery. The sequenced sample consisted of tumor tissue. These receptors came from a female donor with papillary thyroid cancer or a benign thyroid nodule (not recorded which). Some clones in this sample may be carry-over from other donors' samples.

This clone showed up many times. The rearrangement links TRBV7-8 to TRBJ1-5; no definite D call. The ends were cut back, 3 bases at V and 4 bases at J, with 7 bases in the middle. The CDR3 loop spans 13 amino acids. Germline assignment: CDR1 SGHVS and CDR2 FQNEAQ. This chain's CDR3 is CASSFGVNQPQHF. CDR3 DNA sequence: TGTGCCAGCAGCTTTGGTGTAAATCAGCCCCAGCATTTT.

This clone was found many times. The chain uses TRBV5-1 and TRBJ2-1, with D perhaps matching TRBD1 (5 bases). The germline V gene has CDR1 SGHRS and CDR2 YFSETQ. The V and J ends lost 0 bases and 4 bases respectively, with 14 bases between them. CDR3 length equals 16 residues. The CDR3, as DNA: TGCGCCAGCAGCTTGGCGGCAGGGTCGACATACAATGAGCAGTTCTTC. Amino acids: CASSLAAGSTYNEQFF.

The V call is TRBV20-1, the J call TRBJ1-2; D might be TRBD1 (5 bases). Germline V gene sequence: CDR1 DFQATT, CDR2 SNEGSKA (reference sequence). The CDR3 totals 17 residues. V was shortened by 5 bases and J by 4 bases, with 26 bases between the two germline ends. CDR3 coding DNA: TGCAGTGCTGGGGGGTCTCGGGACGCAGGCCCTGTCTATGGCTACACCTTC. Translated, it gives CSAGGSRDAGPVYGYTF.

Details on this clone: A much larger clone is a single base away; this may be a read error. The rearrangement joins TRBV9 to TRBJ2-7; no clear D. The CDR3 is 14 residues long. Looked up from germline, CDR1 is SGDLS and CDR2 is YYNGEE. In nucleotides, the CDR3 is TGTGCCAGCAGCGGGGCAGGCACCTCCTGCGAGCAGTACTTC. This sequence encodes CASSGAGTSCEQYF. The full variable domain, its missing parts supplied by reference TRBV9 and TRBJ2-7, is DSGVTQTPKHLITATGQRVTLRCSPRSGDLSVYWYQQSLDQGLQFLIQYYNGEERAKGNILERFSAQQFPDLHSELNLSSLELGDSALYFCASSGAGTSCEQYFGPGTRLTVT.

This clone has at least ten counts. This may arise from a read error, as a much more abundant clone is one base away. The CDR3 loop is CASSQDRCFLGEQYF. The CDR3 DNA reads as TGCGCCAGCAGCCAAGACAGGTGTTTCCTGGGCGAGCAGTACTTC. V gene TRBV4-1 combines with J gene TRBJ2-7; D remains ambiguous. This CDR3 comprises 15 residues. V was trimmed by 0 bases and J by 6 bases, leaving 15 bases between them. In germline, CDR1 is MGHRA, CDR2 YSYEKL.

The sample holds many counts of this clone. This chain links TRBV10-3 with TRBJ2-1; 12 bases map to TRBD2. The germline gives CDR1 ENHRY, CDR2 SYGVKD. V gave up 6 bases and J gave up 10 bases; unmatched junction bases: 7. This CDR3 region has 14 residues. This CDR3 reads CAIRGTSGRGEQFF. The CDR3 region has the DNA TGTGCCATCAGGGGGACTAGCGGGCGCGGGGAGCAGTTCTTC.

This chain connects TRBV18 to TRBJ2-3; weak D call: TRBD2 (5 bases). The CDR3 consists of 13 residues. V lost 0 bases and J 4 bases, leaving 5 bases between the germline ends. Germline V CDR1 and CDR2: KGHSH, LQKENI. The CDR3, as DNA: TGTGCCAGCTCACCACCGGGAGCAGATACGCAGTATTTT. It translates to CASSPPGADTQYF.

This clone was observed many times. This chain uses TRBV2 with TRBJ2-5; D unclear. Germline lookup yields CDR1 SNHLY and CDR2 FYNNEI. The V gene lost 10 bases and the J gene lost 0 bases, with 6 bases spanning the gap. The CDR3 is 11 amino acids. The CDR3 nucleotides are TGTGCCACCTGGAACCAAGAGACCCAGTACTTC. The encoded protein is CATWNQETQYF.

In regard to this clone: With a much larger clone just one base away, this may be a read error. At the DNA level, this CDR3 is encoded by other sequences in the same sample as well. This rearrangement joins TRBV24-1 to TRBJ1-1; no clear D gene. The length of the CDR3 is 12 residues. Germline values: CDR1 KGHDR, CDR2 SFDVKD. The CDR3 sequence is CATRGLYTEAFF. The CDR3 coding sequence is TGTGCCACCAGGGGCCTCTACACCGAAGCTTTCTTT.

This clone was seen ten or more times. Within the sample, other DNA sequences also encode this same CDR3. The gene calls are TRBV19 and TRBJ1-2; 7 positions match TRBD1. The CDR3 contains 13 residues. CDR1 is LNHDA and CDR2 is SQIVND in the germline V gene (reference sequence). V was clipped by 5 bases and J by 7 bases; unmatched bases: 7. The CDR3 bases are TGTGCCAGTAGTTCGACAGGGAGGGCTGGCTACACCTTC. The encoded protein is CASSSTGRAGYTF. The variable domain in full, completed from reference TRBV19 and TRBJ1-2, reads DGGITQSPKYLFRKEGQNVTLSCEQNLNHDAMYWYRQDPGQGLRLIYYSQIVNDFQKGDIAEGYSVSREKKESFPLTVTSAQKNPTAFYLCASSSTGRAGYTFGSGTRLTVV.

This clone came up a few times. The junction departs from the called germline gene at one end, perhaps through a read error. This chain joins TRBV6-1 and TRBJ1-4; D gene unclear. Germline assignment: CDR1 MNHNS and CDR2 SASEGT. The CDR3 loop spans 15 amino acids. The CDR3 region has the DNA TGTGCCAGCAGCGAAGCTCCGAGCACTAATGAAAAACTGTTTTTT. It codes for CASSEAPSTNEKLFF.

Ten or more counts support this clone. The J gene is TRBJ2-7, the V gene TRBV3-1; 8 bases are shared with TRBD2. CDR1 is LGHDT, CDR2 YNNKEL, per germline (reference sequence). The length of the CDR3 is 15 residues. V lost 4 bases, J lost 3 bases, and 8 bases stayed unmatched. The CDR3 DNA follows: TGTGCCAGCAGCCTGCAGTCGCTAGCGGGCTACGAGCAGTACTTC. This codes for CASSLQSLAGYEQYF.

About this clone itself: This may come from a read error, since a much larger clone is one base off. The V gene is TRBV20-1, the J gene TRBJ2-1; 9 bases agree with TRBD2. With V trimmed by 3 bases and J by 4 bases, 4 bases remained unmatched. Germline CDR1 reads DFQATT; CDR2 reads SNEGSKA (reference sequence). This CDR3 spans 14 amino acids. The CDR3: CSASRTSVYNEQFF. The CDR3 DNA reads TGCAGTGCTAGTAGGACTAGCGTGTACAATGAGCAGTTCTTC.

This clone was seen a handful of times. The chain has TRBV30 and TRBJ2-5; D unclear. This CDR3 is built from 12 residues. Germline CDR1 reads GTSNPN; CDR2 reads SVGIG (reference sequence). V shed 0 bases and J shed 6 bases, with 8 bases lying between them. CDR3 DNA: TGTGCCTGGAGTGTACTGGGAAAGACCCAGTACTTC. Translated, it gives CAWSVLGKTQYF.

This clone has only a few counts. The chain uses TRBV12-5 and TRBJ2-1; 10 bases match TRBD2. The CDR3 sequence is 15 residues long. Per germline, CDR1 LGHNT and CDR2 FRNRAP. Trimming cost V 8 bases and J 6 bases; bases outside gene matches: 10. Written as DNA, the CDR3 is TGTGCTAGTTGTCGGACTAGCGGTATTGTCAATGAGCAGTTCTTC. Encoded protein: CASCRTSGIVNEQFF.

Note on this clone: This may be a read error: a much more frequent sequence differs by one nucleotide. The rearrangement links TRBV6-1 to TRBJ2-7; maybe TRBD2 (5 bases). V shed 7 bases and J shed 0 bases, with 22 bases lying between them. From germline, CDR1 is MNHNS and CDR2 SASEGT. This CDR3 has 17 amino acids. The CDR3 DNA reads TGTGCCAGCATCCCCGGACTCGCGACCGGCGGCTCCTACGAGCAGTACTTC. This codes for CASIPGLATGGSYEQYF.

This clone showed up many times. The chain uses TRBV7-9 and TRBJ2-7; D is tentatively TRBD1 or TRBD2 (5 bases each). The V end was cut by 1 base, the J end by 1 base, with 8 bases between. CDR1 is SEHNR and CDR2 is FQNEAQ in the germline V gene (reference sequence). The CDR3 loop spans 14 amino acids. The CDR3 loop reads CASSLVGGSYEQYF. CDR3 nucleotide sequence: TGTGCCAGCAGCTTAGTTGGGGGATCCTACGAGCAGTACTTC.

This clone has at least ten counts. The J gene is TRBJ2-3, the V gene TRBV6-2 or TRBV6-3; D unresolved. Germline lookup yields CDR1 MNHEY and CDR2 SVGEGT. This CDR3 contains 13 residues. The V and J ends lost 7 bases and 10 bases respectively, with 18 bases between them. The CDR3 spells CASMGISKGPQYF. The CDR3 DNA reads TGTGCCAGCATGGGGATCAGCAAAGGGCCGCAGTATTTT.

The sample holds many counts of this clone. This sequence joins TRBV6-4 and TRBJ2-2, with TRBD1 matching over 7 bases. This CDR3 contains 13 residues. Germline values: CDR1 MRHNA, CDR2 SNTAGT. V lost 5 bases to trimming and J lost 5 bases; unmatched junction nucleotides: 2. The CDR3: CASSQQGTGELFF. The CDR3 DNA is TGTGCCAGCAGTCAACAGGGGACCGGGGAGCTGTTTTTT.

The genes are TRBV6-1 and TRBJ2-1; D is unclear. The germline V gene has CDR1 MNHNS and CDR2 SASEGT. The CDR3 is 12 residues long. Trimming removed 6 bases at V and 7 bases at J, with 10 bases between. DNA for the CDR3: TGTGCCAGCAGAAAGCTAGGGAATGAGCAGTTCTTC. This gives the protein CASRKLGNEQFF.

Details on this clone: A read error may account for a junction end that differs from germline. The rearrangement joins TRBV5-4 to TRBJ1-2; 7 bases agree with TRBD1. Looked up from germline, CDR1 is SGHNT and CDR2 is YYREEE (reference sequence). This CDR3 is built from 14 residues. CDR3 DNA sequence: TGTGCCAGCATCTTGGGTCAGGGGGTGAAGGTCTACACCTTC. Protein product: CASILGQGVKVYTF.